This T cell receptor (beta chain) was retrieved from a study of neurological immune-mediated disorders. This clonotype was counted ten times or more. The antigen remains unidentified. General observations from the study: Phylogenetic grouping placed 18 of 34 multiple sclerosis patients' repertoires in one related-CDR3 cluster, a possible signature.

V was clipped by 6 bases and J by 2 bases, with 10 bases between them. The CDR3 runs to 12 residues. Germline lookup yields CDR1 DFQATT and CDR2 SNEGSKA (reference sequence). One entry per CDR3 protein results from TCRdb running MiXCR on the 5' RACE reads. The sample consists of approximately 59,000 distinct CDR3 sequences, about 5% of them appearing once. Source material: PBMCs. The V gene is TRBV20-1, the J gene TRBJ2-5; possible D gene TRBD2, 5 bases. The TCR comes from a human donor with multiple sclerosis. The donor label of this sample is uncertain. The CDR3 reads CSARRGQETQYF. The DNA of the CDR3 is TGCAGTGCCCGGCGAGGGCAAGAGACCCAGTACTTC.